Each of the 10 T cell receptor beta chains below was sequenced from the same sample in a study of shared clonotypes between healthy human individuals (dated by TCRdb to about 2020). Libraries were built with the immunoSEQ multiplex PCR assay. Imported from immuneACCESS, the table was reduced by TCRdb to in-frame sequences with V and J called. These copies leave out some clones; in studies compared against another copy, an unresolved V gene accounts for under half, and the cause of the remainder is not known. This sample holds approximately 2.5 million clones; under 95% were observed only once. Around 0.37% of the sample is taken by the ten largest. The sample consisted of naive CD4+ T cells from PBMCs. Sample cell subset or site, as interpreted from the label and publication: CD45RA+ positively selected. These receptors were collected from a man between 18 and 29 years old in good health. Some clones in this sample may be carry-over from other donors' samples.

The chain recombines TRBV5-1 with TRBJ2-3; D might be TRBD1 (6 bases). The CDR3 sequence is 13 residues long. Looked up from germline, CDR1 is SGHRS and CDR2 is YFSETQ. V lost 2 bases and J lost 4, with 8 bases in between. This CDR3 is CASSFGQPDTQYF. CDR3 bases: TGCGCCAGCAGCTTCGGACAGCCAGATACGCAGTATTTT.

This clone was found a few times. This sample includes further DNA sequences coding for the same CDR3. V usage is TRBV25-1 and J usage is TRBJ2-1; D is unresolved. Trimming shortened V by 0 bases and J by 4 bases, and 1 base separated the two germline ends. Looked up from germline, CDR1 is MGHDK and CDR2 is SYGVNS. The CDR3 is 12 amino acids. In DNA form, the CDR3 reads TGTGCCAGCAGTGAATATTACAATGAGCAGTTCTTC. Translation gives CASSEYYNEQFF.

The chain combines TRBV5-5 with TRBJ1-5; 8 nucleotides line up with TRBD1. Per the germline V gene, CDR1 is SGHKS and CDR2 is YYEKEE (reference sequence). This CDR3 spans 18 amino acids. The trim removed 1 base at V and 2 bases at J, leaving 11 bases unmatched. CDR3: CASSLSPAGGFGNQPQHF. In DNA, the CDR3 is TGTGCCAGCAGCTTGAGCCCAGCAGGGGGCTTTGGCAATCAGCCCCAGCATTTT.

The chain links TRBV7-6 to TRBJ2-3, with D uncertain. The CDR3 extends over 14 amino acids. Germline CDR1 reads SGHVS; CDR2 reads FNYEAQ. The germline V and J ends were trimmed by 0 bases and 6 bases, with 10 bases remaining between them. CDR3 nucleotides: TGTGCCAGCAGCTTAGCTGGGCGGACCGATACGCAGTATTTT. Protein product: CASSLAGRTDTQYF.

The CDR3 bases are TGTGCCAGCAGCTTGGTGTCGGGGACCACCTACAATGAGCAGTTCTTC. Translated, it gives CASSLVSGTTYNEQFF. The rearrangement joins TRBV4-2 to TRBJ2-1, with D possibly being TRBD1 or TRBD2 (5 bases each). This CDR3 spans 16 amino acids. Trimming shortened V by 5 bases and J by 2 bases, and 16 bases separated the two germline ends. CDR1 and CDR2 (germline): LGHNA, YNFKEQ.

V is TRBV2 and J is TRBJ1-1; TRBD1 matches 9 bases. The V gene's germline CDR1 is SNHLY and CDR2 FYNNEI. Losses at the gene ends were 5 bases for V and 5 bases for J; bases not matched to a gene: 6. CDR3 length: 14 residues. The DNA for the CDR3 is TGTGCCAGCAGTATCGGACAGGGGAGGACTGAAGCTTTCTTT. It encodes CASSIGQGRTEAFF.

V is TRBV2 and J is TRBJ2-7, with TRBD1 matching 10 bases. The V and J ends lost 7 bases and 5 bases, in that order; junction bases with no gene match: 8. The CDR3 length is 14 residues. Germline lookup yields CDR1 SNHLY and CDR2 FYNNEI. This CDR3 reads CASTTGTGADEQYF. The CDR3 DNA is TGTGCCAGCACGACCGGGACAGGGGCCGACGAGCAGTACTTC.

The V and J genes are TRBV29-1 and TRBJ2-3; 7 nucleotides agree with TRBD2. Germline-derived CDR1 and CDR2 are SQVTM and ANQGSEA. V shed 8 bases and J 2 bases; nucleotides not matched to a gene: 13. The CDR3 is 15 residues long. The CDR3 loop reads CSSTGGSGNTDTQYF. Here the CDR3 DNA reads TGCAGCTCCACCGGGGGAAGCGGGAACACAGATACGCAGTATTTT.

This chain joins TRBV10-3 and TRBJ1-3, with unresolved D. CDR3 length: 14 residues. The germline CDR1 and CDR2 sequences are ENHRY and SYGVKD. Trimming removed 3 bases from V and 2 bases from J, with 8 bases in between. In DNA form, the CDR3 reads TGTGCCATCAGTGAAGAGTTAACTGGAAACACCATATATTTT. This encodes CAISEELTGNTIYF.

The chain joins TRBV9 to TRBJ2-7; D call uncertain. The V and J ends lost 0 bases and 3 bases respectively, with 10 bases between them. Germline V gives CDR1 SGDLS, CDR2 YYNGEE. This CDR3 contains 14 residues. CDR3 amino acids: CASSVDHLNYEQYF. The CDR3 region has the DNA TGTGCCAGCAGCGTAGACCACCTTAACTACGAGCAGTACTTC.